These 15 T cell receptor beta chains were sequenced from one sample in a study of cytomegalovirus exposure and HLA in healthy donors (TCRdb year 2017). Library creation used the immunoSEQ multiplex PCR assay. For the multiplex PCR, a mixture combining 60 forward primers for TCR Vbeta segments and 13 reverse primers for TCR Jbeta segments was used. TCRdb stores this immuneACCESS table with in-frame sequences only. Part of the clones is absent; in the studies checked, under half of the shortfall reflects unresolved V genes, and no reason is known for the rest. For this sample there are 160,000 or so clones; about 71% appear just once. Jointly, the top ten make up under 3.5% of the sample. Sequencing used PBMCs. Source of these receptors: a woman in her 30s in good health and CMV-seronegative.

The CDR3 loop is CASSPQTGRSYEQYF. The CDR3 coding sequence is TGTGCCAGCTCACCACAGACAGGCCGCTCCTACGAGCAGTACTTC. This chain joins TRBV18 and TRBJ2-7; tentatively, D is TRBD1 (6 bases). V lost 1 base and J 0 bases, leaving 10 bases between the germline ends. Germline V gives CDR1 KGHSH, CDR2 LQKENI. This CDR3 is built from 15 residues. The complete variable domain, with remaining parts taken from reference TRBV18 and TRBJ2-7, reads NAGVMQNPRHLVRRRGQEARLRCSPMKGHSHVYWYRQLPEEGLKFMVYLQKENIIDESGMPKERFSAEFPKEGPSILRIQQVVRGDSAAYFCASSPQTGRSYEQYFGPGTRLTVT.

The chain joins TRBV28 to TRBJ2-3; 7 nucleotides agree with TRBD2. The germline V gene encodes CDR1 MDHEN and CDR2 SYDVKM. The CDR3 consists of 11 residues. The CDR3 loop is CAARGTDTQYF. Here the CDR3 DNA reads TGTGCAGCGCGGGGGACAGATACGCAGTATTTT.

V and J are TRBV6-5 and TRBJ2-5; 7 positions agree with TRBD1. J lost 4 bases, V lost 6 bases, and 8 bases had no gene match. CDR3 length: 14 residues. CDR1 is MNHEY, CDR2 SVGAGI, per germline. The CDR3 region has the DNA TGTGCCAGCAGCCAGGGGACAGCAGGAGAGACCCAGTACTTC. It is translated as CASSQGTAGETQYF.

This clone was detected only a few times. The chain recombines TRBV29-1 with TRBJ2-1; TRBD2 aligns across 10 bases. This CDR3 is built from 13 residues. The V and J ends lost 6 bases and 3 bases, in that order; junction bases with no gene match: 2. The germline V gene has CDR1 SQVTM and CDR2 ANQGSEA. As DNA, the CDR3 is TGCAGCGTCAAGCGGGGGGGCTACAATGAGCAGTTCTTC. It specifies CSVKRGGYNEQFF.

The genes are TRBV10-1 and TRBJ2-7; a possible D gene is TRBD2 (5 bases). The germline V gene encodes CDR1 WNHNN and CDR2 SYGVQD (reference sequence). The CDR3 covers 13 residues. Trimming cost V 7 bases and J 3 bases, with 13 bases left between them. CDR3: CASKTTPYYEQYF. DNA of the CDR3: TGCGCCAGCAAGACTACTCCTTACTACGAGCAGTACTTC.

In its sample, this clone was seen many times. Within the sample, other DNA sequences also encode this same CDR3. The rearrangement uses TRBV5-1 and TRBJ2-1; TRBD2 aligns across 11 bases. This CDR3 contains 14 residues. The J segment lost 4 bases and the V segment lost 3 bases, leaving 0 bases of the junction unmatched. Per germline, CDR1 SGHRS and CDR2 YFSETQ. CDR3 DNA sequence: TGCGCCAGCAGCTCTAGCGGGGGGTACAATGAGCAGTTCTTC. Encoded protein: CASSSSGGYNEQFF.

This clone was observed a handful of times. CDR3 amino acids: CASSQEWSSGNTIYF. CDR3 sequence (DNA): TGCGCCAGCAGCCAAGAGTGGAGCTCTGGAAACACCATATATTTT. This chain joins TRBV4-3 and TRBJ1-3; no firm D call. The CDR3 sequence is 15 residues long. The germline V gene has CDR1 LGHNA and CDR2 YSLEER. The V and J ends lost 0 bases and 0 bases respectively, with 6 bases between them.

The chain has TRBV28 and TRBJ1-5; 7 nucleotides agree with TRBD1. CDR1 is MDHEN, CDR2 SYDVKM, per germline. CDR3 length: 17 residues. The ends lost 6 bases at V and 2 bases at J; junction bases unmatched: 13. The CDR3 loop is CASSLGQAEGGNQPQHF. CDR3 nucleotide sequence: TGTGCCAGCAGCCTCGGACAGGCCGAGGGTGGCAATCAGCCCCAGCATTTT.

The chain combines TRBV9 with TRBJ2-1, with TRBD2 matching over 10 bases. CDR1 and CDR2 (germline): SGDLS, YYNGEE. The CDR3 is made up of 14 amino acids. Losses at the gene ends were 0 bases for V and 15 bases for J; bases not matched to a gene: 9. The DNA of the CDR3 is TGTGCCAGCAGCGTAGGGGCTAGCGGGAGATCCCGGTTCTTC. Translating gives CASSVGASGRSRFF.

V gene TRBV10-3 combines with J gene TRBJ1-6; D is ambiguous. The ends were cut back, 0 bases at V and 14 bases at J, with 11 bases in the middle. The CDR3 totals 13 residues. Germline assignment: CDR1 ENHRY and CDR2 SYGVKD. The CDR3 DNA reads TGTGCCATCAGTGAGTCCAGTGGTCGTACCCTCCACTTT. It yields the protein CAISESSGRTLHF.

This chain uses TRBV29-1 with TRBJ1-1; D possibly corresponds to TRBD1 (6 bases). Between the trimmed V and J ends, which lost 7 bases and 4 bases, there was a span of 19 bases. Germline CDR1 is SQVTM and CDR2 is ANQGSEA. This CDR3 region has 14 residues. The CDR3 reads CSARPYREFTEAFF. CDR3 bases: TGCAGCGCCAGACCCTACAGGGAGTTCACTGAAGCTTTCTTT.

The CDR3 DNA is TGTGCCAGCAGCTTTGGGACTAGCGGGAGGGGCTACGAGCAGTACTTC. The encoded protein is CASSFGTSGRGYEQYF. This chain links TRBV7-6 with TRBJ2-7; 16 bases fit TRBD2. V shed 3 bases, J shed 3 bases, and the junction held 2 bases outside the gene matches. The CDR3 runs 16 residues. Germline lookup yields CDR1 SGHVS and CDR2 FNYEAQ. The entire variable domain, with the rest obtained from reference TRBV7-6 and TRBJ2-7, is as follows: GAGVSQSPRYKVTKRGQDVALRCDPISGHVSLYWYRQALGQGPEFLTYFNYEAQQDKSGLPNDRFSAERPEGSISTLTIQRTEQRDSAMYRCASSFGTSGRGYEQYFGPGTRLTVT.

The chain links TRBV5-6 to TRBJ1-4; tentatively, D is TRBD1 (6 bases). Per germline, CDR1 SGHDT and CDR2 YYEEEE. This CDR3 contains 13 residues. V was clipped by 1 base and J by 8 bases, with 9 bases between them. CDR3: CASSLSGVEKLFF. CDR3 bases: TGTGCCAGCAGCTTGTCAGGGGTCGAAAAACTGTTTTTT.

The CDR3 loop reads CASSGSGNYGYTF. DNA of the CDR3: TGTGCCAGCAGTGGTTCGGGGAACTATGGCTACACCTTC. The V call is TRBV2, the J call TRBJ1-2; no definite D call. The CDR3 runs 13 residues. The V end was cut by 4 bases, the J end by 2 bases, with 8 bases between. Germline-derived CDR1 and CDR2 are SNHLY and FYNNEI.

V is TRBV28 and J is TRBJ2-7; 10 bases are shared with TRBD2. With 10 bases clipped from V and 2 bases from J, the junction kept 11 bases outside the gene matches. This CDR3 comprises 15 residues. Germline loops: CDR1 MDHEN, CDR2 SYDVKM. This chain's CDR3 is CATYASGRPTYEQYF. The CDR3 DNA reads TGTGCCACTTATGCTAGCGGGAGACCTACCTACGAGCAGTACTTC.